The 5 T cell receptor beta chains below come from one sample, sequenced in a study of blood T cells in healthy people across ages. A second 7 to 11 cycle PCR used barcoded and J-beta primers. One entry per CDR3 protein, called by TCRdb with MiXCR from the 5' RACE reads. The repertoire includes a few hundred thousand distinct CDR3 sequences, roughly a quarter of them detected once, and approximately 28% sits in the top ten. Sequencing input: blood. Receptors were obtained from a woman between 65 and 79 years old in good health.

V usage is TRBV6-5 and J usage is TRBJ1-2, with D possibly matching TRBD1 (5 bases). The CDR3 loop spans 15 amino acids. Per germline, CDR1 MNHEY and CDR2 SVGAGI. V was cut by 0 bases and J by 4 bases, with 12 bases left in between. This CDR3 reads CASSYSKGRFYGYTF. The CDR3 nucleotides read TGTGCCAGCAGTTACTCGAAGGGGCGCTTCTATGGCTACACCTTC.

The chain links TRBV9 to TRBJ1-3; TRBD1 aligns across 10 bases. The CDR3 length is 15 residues. Trimming cost V 4 bases and J 2 bases; bases outside gene matches: 3. The germline CDR1 and CDR2 sequences are SGDLS and YYNGEE. In DNA, the CDR3 is TGTGCCAGCAGCCCCGGGACAGGGGCTGGAAACACCATATATTTT. This translates into CASSPGTGAGNTIYF.

The chain employs TRBV3-1 and TRBJ1-1; perhaps TRBD1 as D (5 bases). CDR1 and CDR2 (germline): LGHDT, YNNKEL (reference sequence). The CDR3 sequence is 12 residues long. The germline V and J ends were trimmed by 4 bases and 6 bases, with 9 bases remaining between them. The CDR3 here is CASSPSRAEAFF. In nucleotides, the CDR3 is TGTGCCAGCAGCCCCAGCAGGGCTGAAGCTTTCTTT. Combining the CDR3 with reference TRBV3-1 and TRBJ1-1 gives the whole variable domain DTAVSQTPKYLVTQMGNDKSIKCEQNLGHDTMYWYKQDSKKFLKIMFSYNNKELIINETVPNRFSPKSPDKAHLNLHINSLELGDSAVYFCASSPSRAEAFFGQGTRLTVV.

There are many counts of this clonotype. A read error may account for a junction end that differs from germline. This chain uses TRBV12-3 or TRBV12-4 with TRBJ2-5, with 7 bases fitting TRBD2. The CDR3 extends over 13 amino acids. The CDR3 sequence is CASSLAAGETQYF. Written as DNA, the CDR3 is TGTGCCAGCAGTCTAGCGGCGGGGGAGACCCAGTACTTC.

The rearrangement links TRBV6-6 to TRBJ1-4; TRBD1 agrees at 10 bases. Per germline, CDR1 MNHNY and CDR2 SVGAGI (reference sequence). The junction had 11 bases not matched to a gene; V was cut back by 11 bases and J by 8 bases. This CDR3 is 14 amino acids long. In DNA, the CDR3 is TGTGCCTGCACCCCGGGACAGGGGCACGAAAAACTGTTTTTT. Protein: CACTPGQGHEKLFF.